This T cell receptor beta chain derives from a study of T-cell reconstitution after alpha-beta-depleted transplantation in children. This clonotype occurred many times. Preparing the TCRbeta library involved the use of unique molecular identifiers. TCRdb re-called the PCR reads with MiXCR, one entry per CDR3 protein. The sample contains about 340,000 distinct CDR3 sequences, about 17% of which appear only once. CDR3 size: 14 residues. V shed 2 bases, J shed 6 bases, and the junction held 2 bases outside the gene matches. The receptor comes from a male patient between 2 and 15 years old who had a stem cell transplant for acute lymphoblastic leukemia, so the T cells may come from the graft donor. The chain carries TRBV12-3 or TRBV12-4 and TRBJ1-5, with TRBD1 matching over 9 bases. Sequencing was performed on PBMCs, mostly from graft donor cells, taken 360 days after TCRalphabeta/CD19-depleted stem cell transplant. In DNA form, the CDR3 reads TGTGCCAGCAGTTTACGACAGGGGGGTCAGCCCCAGCATTTT. Translation gives CASSLRQGGQPQHF.